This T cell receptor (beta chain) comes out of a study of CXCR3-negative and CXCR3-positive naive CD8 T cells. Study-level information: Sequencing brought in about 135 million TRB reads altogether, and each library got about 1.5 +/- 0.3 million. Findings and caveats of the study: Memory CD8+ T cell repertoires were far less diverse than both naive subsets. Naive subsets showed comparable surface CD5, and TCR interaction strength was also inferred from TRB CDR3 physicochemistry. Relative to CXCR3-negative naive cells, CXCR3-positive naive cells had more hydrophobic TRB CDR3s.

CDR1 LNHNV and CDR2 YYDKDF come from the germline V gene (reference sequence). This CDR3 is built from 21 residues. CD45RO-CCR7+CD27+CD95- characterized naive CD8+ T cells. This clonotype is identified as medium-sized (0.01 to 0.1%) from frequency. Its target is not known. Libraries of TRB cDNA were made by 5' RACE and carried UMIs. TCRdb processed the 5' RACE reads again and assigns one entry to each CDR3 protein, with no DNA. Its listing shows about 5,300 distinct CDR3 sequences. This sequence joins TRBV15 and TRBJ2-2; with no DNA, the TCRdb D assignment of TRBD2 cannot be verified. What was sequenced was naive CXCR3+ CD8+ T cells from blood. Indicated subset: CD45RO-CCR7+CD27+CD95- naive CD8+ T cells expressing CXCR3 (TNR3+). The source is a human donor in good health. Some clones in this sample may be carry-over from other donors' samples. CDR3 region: CATTDSLAGTSGGMNTGELFF.